These T cell receptor beta chains were read from a single sample in a study of post-analysis software for immune sequencing data. MiXCR, applied by TCRdb to the PCR reads, yields one record per CDR3 protein. The table includes 650,000 to 900,000 distinct CDR3 sequences, just over 45% detected once. The source material was blood. All receptors derive from a girl under 18 with multiple sclerosis. Each CDR3 is given with its conserved first and last residue. Each record gives: CDR3 protein, CDR3 DNA, clone size, J gene, CDR3 length, D gene, V gene. D genes are given only for firm matches. Expanded clones get a size class; other rows say once, few or many, or leave the size out.

CASSPRQSNGQFF,TGTGCCAGCAGCCCCCGACAGAGCAATGGGCAGTTCTTC,NA,TRBJ2-1,13,NA,TRBV9
CASSFGLAGDEQYF,TGCGCCAGCAGCTTCGGACTAGCGGGAGACGAGCAGTACTTC,many,TRBJ2-7,14,TRBD2,TRBV13
CASSLSGRDHPYNEQFF,TGTGCCAGCAGTTTATCGGGCCGGGATCACCCCTACAATGAGCAGTTCTTC,few,TRBJ2-1,17,NA,TRBV27
CASRVTGGTNEKLFF,TGTGCCAGCAGGGTCACAGGGGGCACTAATGAAAAACTGTTTTTT,NA,TRBJ1-4,15,TRBD1,TRBV27
CASSLEGGSGSAYNEQFF,TGTGCCAGCAGCTTAGAGGGGGGTAGCGGGAGTGCCTACAATGAGCAGTTCTTC,NA,TRBJ2-1,18,TRBD2,TRBV7-9
CASSEFSRIEQFF,TGTGCCAGCAGTGAATTTAGCAGGATTGAGCAGTTCTTC,few,TRBJ2-1,13,NA,TRBV6-1
CASSLGDRTYNEQFF,TGTGCCAGCAGCTTAGGGGACAGGACCTACAATGAGCAGTTCTTC,NA,TRBJ2-1,15,TRBD1,TRBV7-2
CSARDLPSSFF,TGCAGTGCTAGAGACCTACCTTCTTCGTTCTTC,NA,TRBJ2-1,11,NA,TRBV20-1
CSARDLRMVSEQYF,TGCAGTGCTAGAGATCTACGGATGGTATCCGAGCAGTACTTC,NA,TRBJ2-7,14,NA,TRBV20-1
CASSDSYRPQHF,TGTGCCAGCAGTGACTCCTATCGCCCCCAGCATTTT,NA,TRBJ1-5,12,NA,TRBV6-4
CASSLIKMTSGSYEQYF,TGCGCCAGCAGCTTGATTAAAATGACTAGCGGATCCTACGAGCAGTACTTC,few,TRBJ2-7,17,TRBD2,TRBV5-1
CASSFQQGGGYTF,TGTGCCAGCAGCTTCCAGCAGGGTGGAGGCTACACCTTC,NA,TRBJ1-2,13,NA,TRBV7-3
CASSLGILPYEQYF,TGTGCCAGCAGCTTAGGGATCCTTCCCTACGAGCAGTACTTC,NA,TRBJ2-7,14,NA,TRBV7-2
CATIPGAGDGDNEQFF,TGTGCCACCATCCCAGGGGCGGGAGACGGCGACAATGAGCAGTTCTTC,NA,TRBJ2-1,16,NA,TRBV15
CAGTSGANVLTF,TGTGCCGGCACCTCGGGGGCCAACGTCCTGACTTTC,NA,TRBJ2-6,12,NA,TRBV27
CASSQESGRGHYGYTF,TGCGCCAGCAGCCAAGAGTCGGGTCGGGGACACTATGGCTACACCTTC,NA,TRBJ1-2,16,NA,TRBV4-1
CASSPGLAGVSYNEQFF,TGTGCCAGCAGCCCGGGACTAGCGGGAGTTTCCTACAATGAGCAGTTCTTC,NA,TRBJ2-1,17,TRBD2,TRBV5-4
CASSQDPSGGGTDTQYF,TGCGCCAGCAGCCAAGATCCTAGCGGAGGGGGCACAGATACGCAGTATTTT,NA,TRBJ2-3,17,TRBD2,TRBV4-1
CASSQEARAANTEAFF,TGTGCCAGCAGCCAAGAGGCACGGGCCGCGAACACTGAAGCTTTCTTT,NA,TRBJ1-1,16,NA,TRBV4-2
CASSLAWPGGRTDTQYF,TGTGCCAGCAGCTTAGCGTGGCCGGGAGGACGCACAGATACGCAGTATTTT,NA,TRBJ2-3,17,TRBD2,TRBV7-9
CASRSNPGELFF,TGTGCCAGCAGATCCAACCCCGGGGAGCTGTTTTTT,NA,TRBJ2-2,12,NA,TRBV25-1